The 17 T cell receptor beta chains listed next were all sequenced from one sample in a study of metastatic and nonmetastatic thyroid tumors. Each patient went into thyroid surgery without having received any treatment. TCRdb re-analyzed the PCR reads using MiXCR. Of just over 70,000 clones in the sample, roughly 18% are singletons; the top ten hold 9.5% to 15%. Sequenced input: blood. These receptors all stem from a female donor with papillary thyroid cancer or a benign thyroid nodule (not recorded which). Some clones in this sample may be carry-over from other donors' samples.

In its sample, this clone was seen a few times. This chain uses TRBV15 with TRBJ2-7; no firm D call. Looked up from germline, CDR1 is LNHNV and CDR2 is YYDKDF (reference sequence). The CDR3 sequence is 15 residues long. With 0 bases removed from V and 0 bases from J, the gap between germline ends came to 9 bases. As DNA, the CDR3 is TGTGCCACCAGCAGAGAGTTGTCCATCTCCTACGAGCAGTACTTC. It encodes CATSRELSISYEQYF.

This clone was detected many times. CDR3 sequence reads: CASRSSGRPFNEQFF. CDR3 DNA: TGTGCCAGCAGGTCGAGCGGGAGGCCCTTTAATGAGCAGTTCTTC. The V call is TRBV12-3 or TRBV12-4, the J call TRBJ2-1; 9 nucleotides align to TRBD2. The CDR3 has 15 residues. V lost 6 bases, J lost 7 bases, and 10 bases stayed unmatched.

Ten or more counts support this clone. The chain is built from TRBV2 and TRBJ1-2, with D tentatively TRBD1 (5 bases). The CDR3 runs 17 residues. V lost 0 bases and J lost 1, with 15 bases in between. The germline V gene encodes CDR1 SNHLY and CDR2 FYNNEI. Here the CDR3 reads CASSEAGWTPLNYGYTF. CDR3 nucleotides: TGTGCCAGCAGTGAAGCGGGCTGGACACCCCTTAACTATGGCTACACCTTC.

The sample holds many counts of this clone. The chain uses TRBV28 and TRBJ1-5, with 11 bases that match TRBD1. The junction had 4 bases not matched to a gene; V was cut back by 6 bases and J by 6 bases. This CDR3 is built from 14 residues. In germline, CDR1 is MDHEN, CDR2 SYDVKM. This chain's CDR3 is CASSSGQGVQPQHF. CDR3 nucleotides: TGTGCCAGCAGCTCGGGACAGGGGGTTCAGCCCCAGCATTTT.

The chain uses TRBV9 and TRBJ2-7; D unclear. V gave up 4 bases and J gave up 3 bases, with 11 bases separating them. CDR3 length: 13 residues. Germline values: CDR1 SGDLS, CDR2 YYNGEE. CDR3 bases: TGTGCCAGCAGCCCACAGCAAAACTACGAGCAGTACTTC. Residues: CASSPQQNYEQYF.

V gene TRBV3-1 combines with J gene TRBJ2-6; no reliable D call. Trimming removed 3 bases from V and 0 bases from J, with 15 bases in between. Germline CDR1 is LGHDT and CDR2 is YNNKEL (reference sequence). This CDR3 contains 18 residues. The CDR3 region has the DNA TGTGCCAGCAGCCACCGTCAGTTCACGTACTCTGGGGCCAACGTCCTGACTTTC. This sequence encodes CASSHRQFTYSGANVLTF.

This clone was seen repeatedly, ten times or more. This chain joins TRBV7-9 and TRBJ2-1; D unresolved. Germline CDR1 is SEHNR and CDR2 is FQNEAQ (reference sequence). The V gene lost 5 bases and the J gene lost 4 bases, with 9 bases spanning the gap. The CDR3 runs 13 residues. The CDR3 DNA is TGTGCCAGCAGCCTAGACTTGTACAATGAGCAGTTCTTC. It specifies CASSLDLYNEQFF.

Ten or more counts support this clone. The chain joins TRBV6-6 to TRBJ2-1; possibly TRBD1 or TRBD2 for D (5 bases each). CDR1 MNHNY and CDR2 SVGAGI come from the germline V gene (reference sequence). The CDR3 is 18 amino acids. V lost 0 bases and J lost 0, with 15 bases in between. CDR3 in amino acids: CASSYSLGAWSSYNEQFF. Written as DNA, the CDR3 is TGTGCCAGCAGTTACTCCCTCGGGGCCTGGAGCTCCTACAATGAGCAGTTCTTC.

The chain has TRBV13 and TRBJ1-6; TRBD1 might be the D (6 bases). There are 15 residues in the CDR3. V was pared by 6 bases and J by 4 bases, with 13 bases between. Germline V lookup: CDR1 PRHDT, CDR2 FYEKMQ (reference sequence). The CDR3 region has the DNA TGTGCCAGCAGGGTAAGGGGGGCTTATAATTCACCCCTCCACTTT. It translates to CASRVRGAYNSPLHF.

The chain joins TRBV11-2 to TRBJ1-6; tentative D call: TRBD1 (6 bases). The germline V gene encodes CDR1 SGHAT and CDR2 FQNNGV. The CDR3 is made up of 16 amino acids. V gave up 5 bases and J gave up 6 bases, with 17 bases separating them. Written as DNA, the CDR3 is TGTGCCAGCAGCCGTGGGACAACCTCCGGTAATTCACCCCTCCACTTT. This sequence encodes CASSRGTTSGNSPLHF.

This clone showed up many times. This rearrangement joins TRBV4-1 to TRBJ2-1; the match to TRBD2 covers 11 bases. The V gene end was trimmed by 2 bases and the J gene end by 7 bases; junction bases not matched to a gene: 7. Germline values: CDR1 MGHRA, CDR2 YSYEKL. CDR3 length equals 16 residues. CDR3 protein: CASSQPLAGVKNEQFF. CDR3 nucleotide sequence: TGCGCCAGCAGCCAACCACTAGCGGGGGTAAAGAATGAGCAGTTCTTC.

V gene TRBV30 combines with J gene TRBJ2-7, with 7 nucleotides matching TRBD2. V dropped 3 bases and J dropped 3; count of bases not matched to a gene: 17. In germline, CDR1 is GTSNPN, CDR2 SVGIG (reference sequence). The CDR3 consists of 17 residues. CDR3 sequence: CAWSAGTIGPWCYEQYF. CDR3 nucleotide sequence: TGTGCCTGGAGCGCCGGGACTATCGGCCCCTGGTGCTACGAGCAGTACTTC.

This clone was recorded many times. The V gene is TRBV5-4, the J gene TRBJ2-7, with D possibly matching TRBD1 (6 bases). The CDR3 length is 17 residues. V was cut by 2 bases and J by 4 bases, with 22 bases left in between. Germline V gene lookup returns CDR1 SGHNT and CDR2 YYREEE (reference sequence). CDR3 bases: TGTGCCAGCAGCTTTACGGCCGGATCACCAGGGGTTTACGAGCAGTACTTC. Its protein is CASSFTAGSPGVYEQYF.

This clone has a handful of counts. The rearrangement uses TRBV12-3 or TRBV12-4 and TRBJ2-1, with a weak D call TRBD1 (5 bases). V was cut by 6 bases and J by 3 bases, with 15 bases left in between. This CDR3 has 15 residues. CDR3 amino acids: CASSQQVAHYNEQFF. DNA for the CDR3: TGTGCCAGCAGCCAACAGGTGGCGCACTACAATGAGCAGTTCTTC.

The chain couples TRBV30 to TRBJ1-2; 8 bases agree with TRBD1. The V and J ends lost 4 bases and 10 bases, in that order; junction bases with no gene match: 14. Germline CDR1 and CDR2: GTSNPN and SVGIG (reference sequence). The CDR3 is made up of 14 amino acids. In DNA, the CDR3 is TGTGCCTGGAAGTTCCGGGACAGGTCGTCGGACTACACCTTC. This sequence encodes CAWKFRDRSSDYTF.

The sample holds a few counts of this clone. CDR3 DNA: TGTGCCTGGACGATGGGGAATTCACCCCTCCACTTT. Protein sequence: CAWTMGNSPLHF. The V call is TRBV30, the J call TRBJ1-6; D gene unclear. The V end was cut by 4 bases, the J end by 7 bases, with 8 bases between. CDR3 length: 12 amino acids. Per the germline V gene, CDR1 is GTSNPN and CDR2 is SVGIG (reference sequence).

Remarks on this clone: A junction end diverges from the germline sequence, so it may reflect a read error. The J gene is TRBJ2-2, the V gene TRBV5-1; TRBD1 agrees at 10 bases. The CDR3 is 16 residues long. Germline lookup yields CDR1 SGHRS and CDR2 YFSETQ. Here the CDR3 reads CASIFAGTGETGELFF. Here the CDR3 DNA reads TGCGCCAGCATCTTTGCCGGGACAGGGGAAACCGGGGAACTGTTTTTT.